This TCR beta chain originates from a study of CD8 T cells in ankylosing spondylitis. Study conclusions and caveats: What appeared characteristic of ankylosing spondylitis blood was a TCR beta motif of seven to nine highly homologous variants. Reactive arthritis synovial fluid and blood were previously reported to contain some motif variants. Clones linked to disease were reported to show significant enrichment in matched ankylosing spondylitis synovial fluid.

Germline CDR1 MGHDK, CDR2 SYGVNS. V dropped 5 bases and J dropped 0 bases, with 7 bases sitting between them. This CDR3 has 14 residues. Via MiXCR, TCRdb re-called the 5' RACE reads, giving one row per CDR3 protein. The sample records more than 400,000 distinct CDR3 sequences, approximately 5% being singletons. In this sample, this clonotype turned up many times. Its antigen is unknown. The sequencing input was blood, either unsorted or a sorted T cell fraction (not recorded which). This clonotype was sampled from a male donor with ankylosing spondylitis. The chain has TRBV25-1 and TRBJ2-2; D might be TRBD1 (6 bases). DNA of the CDR3: TGTGCCAGCAGTAAGGGGGCGAACACCGGGGAGCTGTTTTTT. Translated: CASSKGANTGELFF.